Included here is one T cell receptor beta chain sequence, with context. This specimen comes from a study of blood T cell repertoires in COVID-19. Study-level background: Nucleic acid was either cDNA or gDNA, and it came from T cells, B-cell-depleted T cells, or PBMCs.

V shed 0 bases and J 8 bases; nucleotides not matched to a gene: 14. This CDR3 has 17 amino acids. Original methodology: Amplifying reference gene primers gave estimates of nucleated cell counts. Assay: immunoSEQ multiplex PCR; the TCRdb copy retains only in-frame clones and omits some. Clone size and V and J calls were adopted from that table, with D and trimming inferred from the DNA. The sample yields tens of thousands of clones, roughly 87% seen once. This sequence was found in a woman at least 80 years old with acute or convalescent COVID-19. This chain uses TRBV23-1 with TRBJ1-2; TRBD1 matches at 8 bases. TRBV23-1 is an open reading frame whose function is uncertain. The sample was peripheral blood. CDR3 protein: CASSQSGVPDRVEGYTF. The CDR3, as DNA: TGCGCCAGCAGTCAATCAGGGGTCCCGGACAGGGTGGAGGGCTACACCTTC.